The 9 T cell receptor beta chains reported below all come from one sample, sequenced in a study of PD-1 blockade in classical Hodgkin lymphoma. Each and every patient relapsed after autologous stem cell transplantation, and patients got differing brentuximab vedotin exposure. Only in-frame clones appear in the TCRdb table, and some are missing; sequencing was by immunoSEQ multiplex PCR. The sample has about 62,000 clones, 70% to 90% seen once. The sample in question was peripheral blood mononuclear cells (PBMCs), obtained at baseline. All receptors come from a human donor with classical Hodgkin lymphoma.

The chain couples TRBV15 to TRBJ2-5, with 11 bases aligning to TRBD2. The CDR3 loop spans 15 amino acids. The J segment lost 4 bases and the V segment lost 2 bases, leaving 3 bases of the junction unmatched. Germline lookup yields CDR1 LNHNV and CDR2 YYDKDF (reference sequence). The CDR3 here is CATSRPLAGGETQYF. DNA for the CDR3: TGTGCCACCAGCAGACCTCTAGCGGGAGGAGAGACCCAGTACTTC.

V is TRBV5-8 and J is TRBJ2-2; TRBD1 agrees at 7 bases. This CDR3 has 16 amino acids. The germline V gene encodes CDR1 SGHTS and CDR2 YDEGEE. With 2 bases clipped from V and 3 bases from J, the junction kept 7 bases outside the gene matches. CDR3 protein: CASSFRTGFYTGELFF. The CDR3 DNA follows: TGTGCCAGCAGCTTTCGGACAGGTTTCTACACCGGGGAGCTGTTTTTT.

The rearrangement uses TRBV27 and TRBJ2-5; 11 bases align to TRBD1. The junction had 7 bases not matched to a gene; V was cut back by 3 bases and J by 4 bases. CDR1 is MNHEY, CDR2 SMNVEV, per germline (reference sequence). The CDR3 has 16 residues. The CDR3 DNA sequence: TGTGCCAGCAGTTTTAGGGGACAGGGGGTAGGAGAGACCCAGTACTTC. The encoded protein is CASSFRGQGVGETQYF.

This clone was counted a few times. The chain employs TRBV19 and TRBJ1-6; 7 bases agree with TRBD1. V dropped 5 bases and J dropped 10; count of bases not matched to a gene: 8. Looked up from germline, CDR1 is LNHDA and CDR2 is SQIVND (reference sequence). This CDR3 region has 14 residues. CDR3 residues: CASSGTEGSSPLHF. CDR3 nucleotides: TGTGCCAGTAGTGGGACAGAGGGGAGCTCACCCCTCCACTTT.

J is TRBJ2-7 and V is TRBV7-9, with 11 positions matching TRBD2. J lost 7 bases, V lost 5 bases, and 4 bases had no gene match. Germline V gene sequence: CDR1 SEHNR, CDR2 FQNEAQ (reference sequence). The CDR3 length is 13 residues. This CDR3 reads CASSQGLAGEQYF. The DNA of the CDR3 is TGTGCCAGCAGCCAAGGACTAGCGGGTGAGCAGTACTTC.

The chain carries TRBV19 and TRBJ2-2; D is uncertain. The CDR3 is made up of 16 amino acids. V shed 3 bases and J shed 1 base, with 12 bases lying between them. Germline V gene sequence: CDR1 LNHDA, CDR2 SQIVND (reference sequence). The CDR3 loop is CASSIPSDGNTGELFF. Written as DNA, the CDR3 is TGTGCCAGTAGTATCCCCTCCGACGGGAACACCGGGGAGCTGTTTTTT.

The chain employs TRBV5-1 and TRBJ1-6; TRBD1 agrees at 10 bases. Germline CDR1 is SGHRS and CDR2 is YFSETQ. Trimming at V came to 0 bases and at J to 6 bases, leaving 6 bases not matched to a gene. CDR3 length: 17 residues. CDR3 region: CASSLGQGASINSPLHF. The CDR3 bases are TGCGCCAGCAGCTTGGGACAGGGGGCGTCGATTAATTCACCCCTCCACTTT.

There are a few counts of this clone. This chain connects TRBV15 to TRBJ1-3, with 8 bases identical to TRBD1. This CDR3 spans 15 amino acids. The J segment lost 0 bases and the V segment lost 5 bases, leaving 3 bases of the junction unmatched. Germline assignment: CDR1 LNHNV and CDR2 YYDKDF (reference sequence). CDR3 residues: CATSVDRGSGNTIYF. DNA for the CDR3: TGTGCCACCAGCGTTGACAGGGGCTCTGGAAACACCATATATTTT.

The CDR3 region is CASSQRGFLGVEAFF. The CDR3 bases are TGTGCCAGCAGCCAAAGGGGCTTCCTCGGGGTTGAAGCTTTCTTT. The V and J genes are TRBV6-5 and TRBJ1-1, with D perhaps TRBD1 (5 bases). The germline CDR1 and CDR2 sequences are MNHEY and SVGAGI. Trimming shortened V by 6 bases and J by 7 bases, and 21 bases separated the two germline ends. The CDR3 has 15 amino acids.